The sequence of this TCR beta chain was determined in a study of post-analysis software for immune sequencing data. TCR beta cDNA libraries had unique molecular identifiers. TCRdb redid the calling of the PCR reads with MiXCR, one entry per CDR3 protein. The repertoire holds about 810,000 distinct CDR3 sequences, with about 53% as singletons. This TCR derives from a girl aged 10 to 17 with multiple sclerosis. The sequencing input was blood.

CDR3: CSARDASRDQETQYF. CDR3 bases: TGCAGTGCTAGAGACGCGAGTAGGGACCAAGAGACCCAGTACTTC. The genes are TRBV20-1 and TRBJ2-5; D is undetermined. Germline V gene data show CDR1 as DFQATT and CDR2 as SNEGSKA (reference sequence). V shed 0 bases and J shed 0 bases, with 11 bases lying between them. This CDR3 contains 15 residues.